Here is one TCR beta chain with its context. Its antigen remains unidentified. This record belongs to a study of beta chain features in type 1 diabetes. Study-wide points: Reduced insertions and increased deletions marked VDJ junctions in type 1 diabetes patients. PCR may have favored shorter templates equally in patients and controls. cDNA-based sequencing might over-represent cells highly expressing TCR. The study found moderately but significantly shorter TCRB CDR3s in all four CD4+ subsets of Type 1 diabetes patients.

The whole isolated RNA underwent reverse transcription, so sequencing captured expressed TCRB transcripts. It was found that naive, central memory and regulatory T cell samples averaged around 3.5 million reads. Method: immunoSEQ multiplex PCR; TCRdb's copy keeps in-frame clones and lacks some. Counted here are 640,000 or so clones, 13% occurring once; the ten biggest clones make up around 0.022%. V was trimmed by 1 base and J by 0 bases, leaving 11 bases between them. Per germline, CDR1 SGHVS and CDR2 FNYEAQ. The CDR3 has 16 residues. Sequences were obtained from naive CD4+ T cells from blood. This sequence originates from a man aged 18 to 29 with type 1 diabetes. The chain employs TRBV7-6 and TRBJ2-3; possible D gene TRBD2, 6 bases. CDR3 nucleotides: TGTGCCAGCAGCTTAGTTCCAGGGACTAGCACAGATACGCAGTATTTT. Translation gives CASSLVPGTSTDTQYF.